These 10 T cell receptor beta chains share one sample of origin, sequenced in a study of cytomegalovirus exposure and HLA in healthy donors. Produced via immunoSEQ multiplex PCR; TCRdb's table is partial and in-frame only. The data hold 95,000 to 150,000 clones, with around nine tenths observed a single time. Source material: PBMCs. The receptors originated from a woman younger than 30 in good health and CMV-seronegative.

The chain employs TRBV2 and TRBJ1-3; D is undetermined. CDR3 size: 12 residues. Per germline, CDR1 SNHLY and CDR2 FYNNEI. The V gene lost 8 bases and the J gene lost 0 bases, with 5 bases spanning the gap. In nucleotides, the CDR3 is TGTGCCAGCGGCAGCTCTGGAAACACCATATATTTT. The encoded protein is CASGSSGNTIYF.

The chain couples TRBV6-1 to TRBJ2-1, with D unresolved. The CDR3 is made up of 15 amino acids. With 6 bases removed from V and 0 bases from J, the gap between germline ends came to 12 bases. Germline values: CDR1 MNHNS, CDR2 SASEGT. The CDR3 DNA sequence: TGTGCCAGCAGCGACGGCCCTAGCTCCTACAATGAGCAGTTCTTC. Its translation: CASSDGPSSYNEQFF.

The chain employs TRBV13 and TRBJ2-3, with D possibly matching TRBD1 (5 bases). Trimming cost V 5 bases and J 3 bases, with 9 bases left between them. Germline values: CDR1 PRHDT, CDR2 FYEKMQ (reference sequence). The CDR3 is made up of 13 amino acids. Written as DNA, the CDR3 is TGTGCCAGCAGCCAGGGTAGGACAGATACGCAGTATTTT. Protein: CASSQGRTDTQYF.

The rearrangement uses TRBV5-1 and TRBJ1-4; D may be TRBD1 (5 bases). The germline gives CDR1 SGHRS, CDR2 YFSETQ. CDR3 length: 15 residues. V shed 1 base and J shed 6 bases, with 13 bases lying between them. The CDR3 sequence is CASSLSNPGHEKLFF. The CDR3 coding sequence is TGCGCCAGCAGCTTGTCGAACCCAGGGCATGAAAAACTGTTTTTT.

This chain links TRBV11-2 with TRBJ1-1, with TRBD1 matching 7 bases. The CDR3 is 15 residues long. V was pared by 3 bases and J by 1 base, with 5 bases of the junction left unmatched. The germline V gene encodes CDR1 SGHAT and CDR2 FQNNGV. Here the CDR3 reads CASSFTGTANTEAFF. DNA of the CDR3: TGTGCCAGCAGCTTCACCGGGACAGCGAACACTGAAGCTTTCTTT.

This clone has only one observation. V and J are TRBV7-9 and TRBJ2-5; the D gene is possibly TRBD1 (5 bases). The V end lost 1 base, the J end lost 2 bases, and 11 bases lay between the germline ends. The CDR3 extends over 15 amino acids. The germline V gene encodes CDR1 SEHNR and CDR2 FQNEAQ (reference sequence). CDR3 in amino acids: CASSLVGKGQETQYF. The CDR3 DNA follows: TGTGCCAGCAGCTTAGTAGGGAAGGGGCAAGAGACCCAGTACTTC.

The rearrangement uses TRBV6-1 and TRBJ2-7; 8 positions agree with TRBD1. After removal of 4 bases from V and 2 bases from J, the junction contained 4 bases not matched to a gene. CDR3 length equals 14 residues. Germline lookup yields CDR1 MNHNS and CDR2 SASEGT. CDR3 DNA sequence: TGTGCCAGCAGTGTAAGGACAGGGACCTACGAGCAGTACTTC. Its translation: CASSVRTGTYEQYF.

V usage is TRBV28 and J usage is TRBJ1-1; D is undetermined. The germline gives CDR1 MDHEN, CDR2 SYDVKM. The CDR3 runs 14 residues. V lost 4 bases and J 7 bases, leaving 16 bases between the germline ends. CDR3 bases: TGTGCCAGCAGTTCCCCAGGCCAGTTGAGTGAAGCTTTCTTT. It is translated as CASSSPGQLSEAFF.

The rearrangement links TRBV7-9 to TRBJ1-2; D might be TRBD1 (6 bases). The V gene lost 1 base and the J gene lost 8 bases, with 14 bases spanning the gap. This CDR3 contains 14 residues. Germline V gene lookup returns CDR1 SEHNR and CDR2 FQNEAQ (reference sequence). CDR3 sequence (DNA): TGTGCCAGCAGCTTAGAGGCAGGGGAGTACGGCTACACCTTC. Protein: CASSLEAGEYGYTF.

This chain uses TRBV7-8 with TRBJ2-5; perhaps TRBD1 as D (5 bases). The CDR3 extends over 19 amino acids. V shed 6 bases and J shed 3 bases, with 29 bases lying between them. Germline assignment: CDR1 SGHVS and CDR2 FQNEAQ. The CDR3 DNA sequence: TGTGCCAGCAGTCCGCCGTTAGGGCGGACAAGTGTCCTTAAAGAGACCCAGTACTTC. Translated, it gives CASSPPLGRTSVLKETQYF. The full variable domain, rest sourced from reference TRBV7-8 and TRBJ2-5, is GAGVSQSPRYKVAKRGQDVALRCDPISGHVSLFWYQQALGQGPEFLTYFQNEAQLDKSGLPSDRFFAERPEGSVSTLKIQRTQQEDSAVYLCASSPPLGRTSVLKETQYFGPGTRLLVL.